This T cell receptor (beta chain) originates from a study of beta chain features in type 1 diabetes listed by TCRdb under 2018. About the study as a whole: Patients and healthy donors did not differ in mean age, gender distribution, total cell number or subset yield. A total of just under 110,000,000 sorted cells were examined across all samples, and RNA yield correlated strongly with the number of cells per subset. The study compared TCRB repertoires of sorted circulating CD4+ T cell subsets between recently diagnosed type 1 diabetes patients and matched healthy donors. Regulatory and stem cell-like memory subsets were obtained from only 8 patients and roughly 8 healthy donors, while naive and central memory subsets were obtained from all 30 or so donors.

Overall study results and their limits: A moderate but significant shortening of TCRB CDR3 length was observed in type 1 diabetes patients in all four CD4+ subsets. Because cDNA was sequenced instead of genomic DNA, highly expressing activated cells could be over-represented, though the groups showed no difference in activation or CD3 levels. Shorter templates might be favored by PCR, yet because patient and control samples were amplified and corrected together, any such skew would affect both groups equally. Patients with type 1 diabetes made fewer insertions and deleted more nucleotides at VDJ recombination sites, implying thymic rearrangement abnormalities. Naive, central memory and regulatory TCRB repertoires appeared to be more similar among patients than among healthy donors. Only small numbers of individuals were included in the HLA sub-analyses, which left unresolved whether HLA type had any influence on TCRB rearrangement.

Based on the germline V gene, the CDR1 and CDR2 sequences are SGHRS and YFSETQ. The V end loses 0 bases and the J end loses 1 base, and a stretch of 7 bases separates them. Counted from cysteine to phenylalanine, this CDR3 has 14 amino acids. Only the CDR3 DNA is retained, 42 bases long and in frame from the first base. All of the isolated RNA was reverse transcribed with the High Capacity cDNA Reverse Transcription Kit, so expressed TCRB transcripts were sequenced. Stem cell-like memory T cell samples underwent survey-depth immunoSEQ sequencing, averaging about 1.01 million total reads per sample. Sorted cells were lysed in RLT buffer and RNA was extracted with DNase-treated RNeasy Micro or Mini kits, depending on cell number. To prevent cross-contamination, every cell subset was processed on its own, while patient and healthy donor samples were processed together. Using the immunoSEQ multiplex PCR, TCRB sequences were amplified from cDNA into 87-bp fragments spanning the CDR3 region. The amplicons were sequenced using the Illumina HiSeq platform. The paper's processing steps were these. Synthetic template baselines were used to correct PCR bias computationally, reads within Hamming distance 2 were collapsed together, and singletons that could not be merged were discarded. By aligning reads against IMGT, V, D and J genes, CDR3 length, and insertions or deletions at six rearrangement sites were assigned. Within each subset, clonotype counts were normalized to sorted cell number, and only after that were true diversity and Gini coefficients computed with the tcR R package. The overlap coefficient, calculated on TCRB nucleotide sequences, was used to measure repertoire sharing. The immuneACCESS repertoire file appears here via TCRdb, limited to in-frame rearrangements. These files lack a portion of the clones; in checked studies, under half of the deficit traces to unresolved V genes, and the cause of the others is not known. That table furnishes V, J and clone size, whereas the DNA furnished D and trimming. This sample has about 16,000 clones in its table, and approximately 55% of those were observed once. The ten top clones hold roughly 0.45% of the sample.

A note on this clone: Its antigen has not been determined. No much larger clonotype is one base removed from it; base qualities were not supplied.

Each donor gave one peripheral blood draw, averaging roughly 100 mL, which was collected into heparinised tubes. Using a panel that included CD45RO, CCR7, CD25, CD127, CD95 and CD27, naive, central memory, regulatory and stem cell-like memory CD4+ T cells were sorted on a BD FACSAria II. All sorted populations exceeded 98% purity. PBMCs were separated immediately by Lymphoprep density gradient centrifugation and were stained directly, without being cultured. So that batch effects would be minimized, each experiment stained and sorted samples in pairs, pairing one healthy donor with one patient. This TCR was sampled from a woman younger than 35 in good health. This sequence uses TRBV5-1 and TRBJ1-2, with the D gene uncertain. The sequencing sample was made of stem cell memory CD4+ T cells from blood. Reading the label with the study, this specimen's cell subset or site is: stem cell-like memory CD4+ T cells. The nucleotides read TGCGCCAGCAGCTTGGTAACAGATAACTATGGCTACACCTTC. Its protein product is CASSLVTDNYGYTF.